The source of this T cell receptor (beta chain) is a study of T cells in Graves' hyperthyroidism and ophthalmopathy. The definition of stable Graves' hyperthyroidism was no ophthalmopathy progression within 18 months. Participants, patients aged 18 to 65, had newly diagnosed hyperthyroidism with a duration under 2 months. Diagnoses were established using clinical symptoms, serum thyroxine and TRAb, thyroid ultrasound and orbital computed tomography. Template material for amplifying TCR beta CDR3 regions consisted of RNA transcripts. When the TCR CDR3 underwent first-round RT-PCR, the HTBI primer set was used. TCRdb fed the multiplex PCR reads into MiXCR, producing one record per CDR3 protein. The repertoire holds roughly 380,000 distinct CDR3 sequences, with about 18% as singletons. In germline, CDR1 is KGHDR, CDR2 SFDVKD. The CDR3 spans 15 residues. V shed 6 bases and J 5 bases; nucleotides not matched to a gene: 7.

In its sample, this clonotype was seen many times. This chain uses TRBV24-1 with TRBJ2-5, with 11 bases fitting TRBD1. This receptor was identified in a young woman with Graves' hyperthyroidism. Input material: blood. This CDR3 reads CATSPRTGGAETQYF. CDR3 coding DNA: TGTGCCACCAGTCCCCGGACAGGGGGCGCGGAGACCCAGTACTTC.